This paragraph covers one T cell receptor beta chain sequence. Its antigen is currently unknown. Primers included in the PCR were 60 Vbeta and 13 Jbeta primers. Measured with immunoSEQ multiplex PCR; TCRdb has only the in-frame clones, and not every one. The sample holds around 200,000 clones; about 81% are singletons and the top ten take about 4.6%. This CDR3 spans 18 amino acids. Trimming pared 1 base from V and 4 bases from J, leaving 23 bases between. Germline values: CDR1 SGHNT, CDR2 YYREEE (reference sequence). This sample is drawn from a study of cytomegalovirus exposure and HLA in healthy donors. General observations from the study: It was reported that the classifier diagnosed cytomegalovirus status with high specificity and sensitivity in both the original and validation cohorts. In a later analysis, HLA-associated beta chains showed higher expansion and lower generation probabilities than comparable chains.

This chain links TRBV5-4 with TRBJ2-5, with D possibly TRBD2 on 7 matching bases. The sequenced sample consisted of PBMCs. The origin of this receptor is a man aged 25-45 years in good health and CMV-seropositive. CDR3 DNA: TGTGCCAGCAGCTTGCCCGGGGGGCTGGGTAGGGCACCAGAGACCCAGTACTTC. Its protein product is CASSLPGGLGRAPETQYF.